This TCR beta chain was captured in a study of blood T cell repertoires in COVID-19. Study background: Whether acute or convalescent, the COVID-19 samples came from the United States, Italy and Spain. PBMCs, B-cell-depleted T cells, or T cells provided the cDNA or gDNA that made up the material.

Per the authors' pipeline: The assay estimated nucleated cells by amplifying reference gene primers. Assay: immunoSEQ multiplex PCR; the TCRdb copy retains only in-frame clones and omits some. The V and J calls and clone size come from that table; D and trimming were worked out from the DNA. The profile covers approximately 62,000 clones, with 65% to 85% appearing a single time and 6% to 7% taken by the ten largest. This clone has only a few counts. Sequenced input: peripheral blood. The clonotype comes from a woman aged 45-59 years with active or convalescent COVID-19.

CDR3 sequence: CASSPRRGAMGYTF. The CDR3 nucleotides read TGTGCCAGCAGCCCACGTCGGGGTGCTATGGGCTACACCTTC. The rearrangement uses TRBV6-2 or TRBV6-3 and TRBJ1-2; D gene unclear. This CDR3 is 14 amino acids long. Trimming shortened V by 6 bases and J by 8 bases, and 19 bases separated the two germline ends. The germline gives CDR1 MNHEY, CDR2 SVGEGT.